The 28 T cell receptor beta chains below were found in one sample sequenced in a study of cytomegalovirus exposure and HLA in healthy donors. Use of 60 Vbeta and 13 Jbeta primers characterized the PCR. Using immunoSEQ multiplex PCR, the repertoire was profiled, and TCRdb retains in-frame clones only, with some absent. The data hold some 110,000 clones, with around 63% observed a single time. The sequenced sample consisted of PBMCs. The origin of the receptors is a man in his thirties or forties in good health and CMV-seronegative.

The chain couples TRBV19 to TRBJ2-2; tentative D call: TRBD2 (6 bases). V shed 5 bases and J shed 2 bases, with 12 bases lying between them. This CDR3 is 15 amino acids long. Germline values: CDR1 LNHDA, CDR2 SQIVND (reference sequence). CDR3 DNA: TGTGCCAGTAGTCGGGAGAAATTTAACACCGGGGAGCTGTTTTTT. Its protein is CASSREKFNTGELFF.

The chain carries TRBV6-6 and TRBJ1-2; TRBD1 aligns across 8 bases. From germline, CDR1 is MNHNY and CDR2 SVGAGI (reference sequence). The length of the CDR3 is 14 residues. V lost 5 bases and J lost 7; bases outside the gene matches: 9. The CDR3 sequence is CASSLNQGASGYTF. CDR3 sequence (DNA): TGTGCCAGCAGTCTAAATCAGGGGGCCTCTGGCTACACCTTC.

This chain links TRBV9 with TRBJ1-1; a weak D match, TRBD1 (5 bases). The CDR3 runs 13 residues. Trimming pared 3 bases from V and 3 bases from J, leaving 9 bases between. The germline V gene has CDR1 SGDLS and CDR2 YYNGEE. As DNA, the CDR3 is TGTGCCAGCAGCGCCAAAGGGGACACTGAAGCTTTCTTT. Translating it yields CASSAKGDTEAFF.

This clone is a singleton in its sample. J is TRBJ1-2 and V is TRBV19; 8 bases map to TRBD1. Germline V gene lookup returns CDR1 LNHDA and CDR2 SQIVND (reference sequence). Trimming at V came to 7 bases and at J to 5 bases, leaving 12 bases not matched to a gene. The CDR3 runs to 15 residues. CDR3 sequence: CASTSLDRDGYGYTF. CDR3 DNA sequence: TGTGCCAGTACCTCCTTGGACAGGGACGGATATGGCTACACCTTC.

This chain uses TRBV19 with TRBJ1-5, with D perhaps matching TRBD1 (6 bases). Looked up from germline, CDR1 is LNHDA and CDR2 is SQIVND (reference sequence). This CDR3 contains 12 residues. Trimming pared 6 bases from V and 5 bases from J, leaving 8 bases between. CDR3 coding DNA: TGTGCCAGTAGACAGGGCGATCAGCCCCAGCATTTT. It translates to CASRQGDQPQHF. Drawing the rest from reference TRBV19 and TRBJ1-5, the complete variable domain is DGGITQSPKYLFRKEGQNVTLSCEQNLNHDAMYWYRQDPGQGLRLIYYSQIVNDFQKGDIAEGYSVSREKKESFPLTVTSAQKNPTAFYLCASRQGDQPQHFGDGTRLSIL.

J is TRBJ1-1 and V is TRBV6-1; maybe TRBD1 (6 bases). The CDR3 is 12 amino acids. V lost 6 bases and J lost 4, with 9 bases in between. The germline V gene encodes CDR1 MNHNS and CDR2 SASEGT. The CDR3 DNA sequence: TGTGCCAGCAGGACAGGAGGCACTGAAGCTTTCTTT. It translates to CASRTGGTEAFF.

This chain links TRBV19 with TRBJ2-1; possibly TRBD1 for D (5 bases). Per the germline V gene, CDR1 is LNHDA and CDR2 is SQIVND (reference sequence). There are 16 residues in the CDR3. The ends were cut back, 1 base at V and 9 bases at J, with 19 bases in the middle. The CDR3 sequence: CASSIGKAGSGFEQFF. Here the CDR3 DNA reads TGTGCCAGTAGTATAGGGAAGGCAGGGTCAGGCTTTGAGCAGTTCTTC.

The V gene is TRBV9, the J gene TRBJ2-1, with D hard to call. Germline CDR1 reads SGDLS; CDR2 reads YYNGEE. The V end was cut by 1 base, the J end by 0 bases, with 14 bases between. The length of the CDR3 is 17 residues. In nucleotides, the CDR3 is TGTGCCAGCAGCGTATCTCGAGCAACGAGCTCCTACAATGAGCAGTTCTTC. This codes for CASSVSRATSSYNEQFF.

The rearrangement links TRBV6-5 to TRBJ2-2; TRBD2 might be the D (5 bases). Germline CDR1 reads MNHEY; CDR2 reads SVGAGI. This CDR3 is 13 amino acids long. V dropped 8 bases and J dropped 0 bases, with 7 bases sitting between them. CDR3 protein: CASGLANTGELFF. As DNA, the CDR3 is TGTGCCAGCGGACTGGCGAACACCGGGGAGCTGTTTTTT.

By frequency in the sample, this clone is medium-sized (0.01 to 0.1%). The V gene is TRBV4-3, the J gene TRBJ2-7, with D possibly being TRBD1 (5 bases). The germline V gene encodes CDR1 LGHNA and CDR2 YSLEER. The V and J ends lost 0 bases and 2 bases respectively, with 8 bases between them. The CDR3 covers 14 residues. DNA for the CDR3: TGCGCCAGCAGCCAAGATCAGGGAACCTACGAGCAGTACTTC. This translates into CASSQDQGTYEQYF.

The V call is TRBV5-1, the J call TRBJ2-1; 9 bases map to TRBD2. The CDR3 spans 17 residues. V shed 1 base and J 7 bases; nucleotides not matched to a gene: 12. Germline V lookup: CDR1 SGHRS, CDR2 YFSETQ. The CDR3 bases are TGCGCCAGCAGCTTGCTTAGCGGGAGTATTAATAGGAATGAGCAGTTCTTC. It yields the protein CASSLLSGSINRNEQFF.

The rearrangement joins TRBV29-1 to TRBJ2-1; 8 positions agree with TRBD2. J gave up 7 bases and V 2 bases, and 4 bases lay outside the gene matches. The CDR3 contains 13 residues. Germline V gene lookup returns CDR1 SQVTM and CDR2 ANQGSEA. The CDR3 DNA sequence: TGCAGCGTTGAACTGATAGCGGGAAATGAGCAGTTCTTC. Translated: CSVELIAGNEQFF.

The CDR3 here is CASSPGGITYNEQFF. The CDR3 DNA reads as TGTGCCAGCAGCCCCGGAGGGATCACCTACAATGAGCAGTTCTTC. J is TRBJ2-1 and V is TRBV11-2, with D possibly being TRBD2 (6 bases). The CDR3 consists of 15 residues. Germline V lookup: CDR1 SGHAT, CDR2 FQNNGV. V was cut by 5 bases and J by 2 bases, with 13 bases left in between.

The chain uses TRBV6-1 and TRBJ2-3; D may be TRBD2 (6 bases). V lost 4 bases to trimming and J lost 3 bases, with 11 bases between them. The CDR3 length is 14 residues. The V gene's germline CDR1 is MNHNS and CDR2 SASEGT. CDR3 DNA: TGTGCCAGCAGTGGGTGGGGGGAAACAGATACGCAGTATTTT. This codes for CASSGWGETDTQYF.

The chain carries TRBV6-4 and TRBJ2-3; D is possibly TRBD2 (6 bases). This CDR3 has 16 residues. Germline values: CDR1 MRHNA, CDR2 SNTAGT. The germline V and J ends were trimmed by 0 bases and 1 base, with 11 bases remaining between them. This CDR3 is CASSDSGGGGTDTQYF. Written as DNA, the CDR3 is TGTGCCAGCAGTGACTCTGGGGGAGGAGGCACAGATACGCAGTATTTT.

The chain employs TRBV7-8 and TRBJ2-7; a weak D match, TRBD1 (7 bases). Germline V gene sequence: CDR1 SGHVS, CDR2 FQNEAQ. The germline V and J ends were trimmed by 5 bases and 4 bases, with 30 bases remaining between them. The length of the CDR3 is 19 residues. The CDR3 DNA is TGTGCCAGCAGCCGGAGGGACAGTATTGGAAGATTGGACTTGTACGAGCAGTACTTC. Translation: CASSRRDSIGRLDLYEQYF.

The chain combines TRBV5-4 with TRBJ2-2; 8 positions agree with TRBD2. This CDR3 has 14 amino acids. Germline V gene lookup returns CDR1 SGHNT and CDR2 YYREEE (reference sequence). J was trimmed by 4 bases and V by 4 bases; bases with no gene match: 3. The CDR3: CASSPTSGTGELFF. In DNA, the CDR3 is TGTGCCAGCAGCCCTACTAGCGGCACCGGGGAGCTGTTTTTT.

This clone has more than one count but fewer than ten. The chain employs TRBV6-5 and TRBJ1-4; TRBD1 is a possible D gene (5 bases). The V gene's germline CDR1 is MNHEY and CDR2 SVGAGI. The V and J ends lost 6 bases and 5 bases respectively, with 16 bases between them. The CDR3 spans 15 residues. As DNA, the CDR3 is TGTGCCAGCAGCCGTCCGAGAACAGGAAATGAAAAACTGTTTTTT. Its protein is CASSRPRTGNEKLFF.

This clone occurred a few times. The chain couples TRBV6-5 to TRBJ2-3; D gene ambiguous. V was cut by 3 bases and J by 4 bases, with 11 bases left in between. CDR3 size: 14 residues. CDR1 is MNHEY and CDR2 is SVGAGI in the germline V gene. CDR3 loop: CASSYSLGSDTQYF. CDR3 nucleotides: TGTGCCAGCAGTTATTCCCTAGGCTCAGATACGCAGTATTTT.

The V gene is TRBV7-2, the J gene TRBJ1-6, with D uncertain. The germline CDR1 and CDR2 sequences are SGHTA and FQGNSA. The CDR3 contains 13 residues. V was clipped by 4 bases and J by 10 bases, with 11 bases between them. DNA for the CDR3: TGTGCCAGCAGCTATTCAAGGGAGTCACCCCTCCACTTT. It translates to CASSYSRESPLHF.

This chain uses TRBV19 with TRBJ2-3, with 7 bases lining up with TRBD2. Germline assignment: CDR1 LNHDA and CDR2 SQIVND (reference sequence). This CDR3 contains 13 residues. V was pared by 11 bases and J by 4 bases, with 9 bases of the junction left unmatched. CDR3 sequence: CASERGGSDTQYF. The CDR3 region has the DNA TGTGCCTCCGAACGCGGGGGTTCAGATACGCAGTATTTT.

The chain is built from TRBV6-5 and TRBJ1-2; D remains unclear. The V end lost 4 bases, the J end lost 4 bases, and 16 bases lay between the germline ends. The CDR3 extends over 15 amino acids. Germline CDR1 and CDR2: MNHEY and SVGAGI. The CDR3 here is CASSSDPGQPYGYTF. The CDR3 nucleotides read TGTGCCAGCAGTTCCGACCCTGGGCAGCCCTATGGCTACACCTTC.

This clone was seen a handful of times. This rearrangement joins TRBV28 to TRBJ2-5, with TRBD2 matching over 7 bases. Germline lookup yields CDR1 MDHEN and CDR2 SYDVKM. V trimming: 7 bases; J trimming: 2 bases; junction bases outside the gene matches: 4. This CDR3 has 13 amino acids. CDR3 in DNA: TGTGCCAGCACGTTGGGGGGGCAAGAGACCCAGTACTTC. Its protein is CASTLGGQETQYF.

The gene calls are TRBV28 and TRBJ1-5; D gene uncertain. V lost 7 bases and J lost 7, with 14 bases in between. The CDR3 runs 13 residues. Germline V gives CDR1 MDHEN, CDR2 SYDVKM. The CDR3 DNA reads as TGTGCCAGCACCGCACCACGGAGGCAGCCCCAGCATTTT. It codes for CASTAPRRQPQHF.

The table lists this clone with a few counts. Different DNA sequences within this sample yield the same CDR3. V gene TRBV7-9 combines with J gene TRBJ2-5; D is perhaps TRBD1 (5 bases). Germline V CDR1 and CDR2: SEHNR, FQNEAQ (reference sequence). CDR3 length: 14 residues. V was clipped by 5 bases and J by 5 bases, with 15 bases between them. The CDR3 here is CASSRDSPRETQYF. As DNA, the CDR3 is TGTGCCAGCAGCCGTGACAGTCCCAGGGAGACCCAGTACTTC.

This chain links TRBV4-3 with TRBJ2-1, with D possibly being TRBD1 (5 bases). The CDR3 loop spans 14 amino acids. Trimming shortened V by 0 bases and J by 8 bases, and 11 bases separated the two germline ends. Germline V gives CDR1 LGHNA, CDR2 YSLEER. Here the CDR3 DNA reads TGCGCCAGCAGCCAAGATCCGGGCAGGGATGAGCAGTTCTTC. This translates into CASSQDPGRDEQFF.

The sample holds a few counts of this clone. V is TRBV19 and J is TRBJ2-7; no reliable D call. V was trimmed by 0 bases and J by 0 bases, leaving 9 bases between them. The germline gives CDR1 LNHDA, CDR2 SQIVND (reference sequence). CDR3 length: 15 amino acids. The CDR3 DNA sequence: TGTGCCAGTAGTATAGACAGTCAAAGCTCCTACGAGCAGTACTTC. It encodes CASSIDSQSSYEQYF.

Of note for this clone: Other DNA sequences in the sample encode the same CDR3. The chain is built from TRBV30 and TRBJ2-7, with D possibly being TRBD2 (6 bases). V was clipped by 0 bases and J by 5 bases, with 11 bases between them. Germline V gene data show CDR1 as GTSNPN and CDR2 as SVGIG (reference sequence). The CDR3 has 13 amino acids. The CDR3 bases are TGTGCCTGGAGTGTAGGCGGGGCCAACGAGCAGTACTTC. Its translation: CAWSVGGANEQYF.